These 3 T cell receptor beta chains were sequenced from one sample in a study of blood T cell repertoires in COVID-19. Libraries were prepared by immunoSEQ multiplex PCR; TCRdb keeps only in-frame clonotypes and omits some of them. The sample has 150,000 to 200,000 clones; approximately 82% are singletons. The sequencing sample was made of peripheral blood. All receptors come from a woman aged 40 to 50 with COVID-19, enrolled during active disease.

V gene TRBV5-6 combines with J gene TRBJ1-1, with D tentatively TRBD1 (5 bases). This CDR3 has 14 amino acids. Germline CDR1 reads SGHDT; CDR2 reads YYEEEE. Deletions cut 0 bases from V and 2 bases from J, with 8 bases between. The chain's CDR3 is CASSLARTNTEAFF. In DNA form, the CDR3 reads TGTGCCAGCAGCTTGGCCAGGACAAACACTGAAGCTTTCTTT.

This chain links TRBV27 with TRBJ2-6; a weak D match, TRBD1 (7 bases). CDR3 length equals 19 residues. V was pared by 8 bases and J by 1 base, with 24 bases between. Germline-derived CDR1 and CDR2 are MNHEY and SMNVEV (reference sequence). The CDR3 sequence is CASLELGGTEQSGANVLTF. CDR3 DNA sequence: TGTGCCAGCTTAGAACTAGGGGGGACAGAGCAATCTGGGGCCAACGTCCTGACTTTC.

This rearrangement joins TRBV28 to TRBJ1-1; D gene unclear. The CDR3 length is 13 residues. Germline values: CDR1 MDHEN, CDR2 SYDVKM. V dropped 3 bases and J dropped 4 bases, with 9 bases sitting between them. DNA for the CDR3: TGTGCCAGCAGTTTTTCTCGGGTCACTGAAGCTTTCTTT. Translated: CASSFSRVTEAFF.